The clone carrying this T cell receptor (beta chain) was detected once. Antigen specificity is unknown. This sample was taken from a study of shared clonotypes between healthy human individuals. The CDR3 length is 16 residues. The germline V gene encodes CDR1 LNHDA and CDR2 SQIVND (reference sequence). The ends lost 5 bases at V and 5 bases at J; junction bases unmatched: 11. Profiling relied on immunoSEQ multiplex PCR, and the TCRdb table lists in-frame clones only, not all of them. Of approximately 980,000 clones listed, about 80% are singletons. Study-level points and caveats: A handful of donors had roughly 5% of their naive CD4 clonotypes in common.

This clonotype was obtained from a man aged 18 to 30 in good health. The V gene is TRBV19, the J gene TRBJ1-5, with TRBD1 matching over 8 bases. Sequenced material: memory CD4+ T cells sorted from blood. Subset described: CD45RA-negative fraction. The CDR3, as DNA: TGTGCCAGTAGTTCCAACAGGGGGGCGGAGGATCAGCCCCAGCATTTT. Translated, it gives CASSSNRGAEDQPQHF.